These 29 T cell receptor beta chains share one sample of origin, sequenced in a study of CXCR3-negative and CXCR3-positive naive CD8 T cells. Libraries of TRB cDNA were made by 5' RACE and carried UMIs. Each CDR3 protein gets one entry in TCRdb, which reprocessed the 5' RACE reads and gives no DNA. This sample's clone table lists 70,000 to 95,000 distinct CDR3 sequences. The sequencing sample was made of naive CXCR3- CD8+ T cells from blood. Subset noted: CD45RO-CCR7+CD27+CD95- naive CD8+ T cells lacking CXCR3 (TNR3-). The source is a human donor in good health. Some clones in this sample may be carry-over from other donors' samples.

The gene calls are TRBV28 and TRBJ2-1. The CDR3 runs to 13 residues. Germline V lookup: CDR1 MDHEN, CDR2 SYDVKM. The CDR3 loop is CASRPAWGNEQFF.

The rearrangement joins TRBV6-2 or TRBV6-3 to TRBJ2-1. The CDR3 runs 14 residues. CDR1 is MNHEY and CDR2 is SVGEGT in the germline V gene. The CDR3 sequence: CASSYGSSYNEQFF.

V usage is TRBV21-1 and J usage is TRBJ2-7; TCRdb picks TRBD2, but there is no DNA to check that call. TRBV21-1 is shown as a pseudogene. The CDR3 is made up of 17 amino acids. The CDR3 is CASIRGTSGGDSYEQYF.

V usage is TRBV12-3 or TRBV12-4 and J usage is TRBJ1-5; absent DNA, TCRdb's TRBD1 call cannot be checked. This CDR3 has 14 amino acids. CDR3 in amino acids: CASSSDGSRQPQHF.

This CDR3 reads CASRSPLTRASTGELFF. The chain uses TRBV12-3 or TRBV12-4 and TRBJ2-2; TCRdb outputs TRBD2, but without DNA this stays unchecked. The length of the CDR3 is 17 residues.

The CDR3: CSVEEAGQEAGELFF. J is TRBJ2-2 and V is TRBV29-1; the TRBD2 assignment by TCRdb is unverifiable without DNA. The CDR3 spans 15 residues. CDR1 and CDR2 (germline): SQVTM, ANQGSEA.

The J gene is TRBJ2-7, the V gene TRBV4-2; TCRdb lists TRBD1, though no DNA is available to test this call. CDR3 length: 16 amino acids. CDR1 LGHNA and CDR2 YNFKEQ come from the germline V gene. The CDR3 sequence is CASSQEGPGPDYEQYF.

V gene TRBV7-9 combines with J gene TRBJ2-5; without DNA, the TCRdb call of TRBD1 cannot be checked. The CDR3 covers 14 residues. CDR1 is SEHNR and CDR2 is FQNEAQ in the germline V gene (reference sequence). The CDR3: CASSYRDVQETQYF. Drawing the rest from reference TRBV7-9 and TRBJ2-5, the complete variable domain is DTGVSQNPRHKITKRGQNVTFRCDPISEHNRLYWYRQTLGQGPEFLTYFQNEAQLEKSRLLSDRFSAERPKGSFSTLEIQRTEQGDSAMYLCASSYRDVQETQYFGPGTRLLVL.

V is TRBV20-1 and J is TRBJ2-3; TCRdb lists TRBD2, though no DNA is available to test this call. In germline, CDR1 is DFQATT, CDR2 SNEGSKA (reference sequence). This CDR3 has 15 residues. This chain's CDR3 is CSAHSGRWVTDTQYF.

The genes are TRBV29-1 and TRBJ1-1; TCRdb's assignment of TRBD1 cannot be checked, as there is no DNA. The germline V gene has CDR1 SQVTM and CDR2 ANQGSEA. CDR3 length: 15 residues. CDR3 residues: CSVEGFRDSNTEAFF.

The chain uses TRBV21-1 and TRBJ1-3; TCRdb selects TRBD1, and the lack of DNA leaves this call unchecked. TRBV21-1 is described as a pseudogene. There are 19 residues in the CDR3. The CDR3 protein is CASSKGRYGQGWTGNTIYF.

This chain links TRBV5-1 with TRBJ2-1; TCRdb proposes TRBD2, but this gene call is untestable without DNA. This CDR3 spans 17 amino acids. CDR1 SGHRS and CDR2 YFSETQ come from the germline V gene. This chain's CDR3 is CASSPTSGGGIYNEQFF.

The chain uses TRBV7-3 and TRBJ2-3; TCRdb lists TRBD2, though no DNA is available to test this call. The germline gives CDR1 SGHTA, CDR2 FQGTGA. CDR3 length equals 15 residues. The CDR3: CASSSSGGATDTQYF.

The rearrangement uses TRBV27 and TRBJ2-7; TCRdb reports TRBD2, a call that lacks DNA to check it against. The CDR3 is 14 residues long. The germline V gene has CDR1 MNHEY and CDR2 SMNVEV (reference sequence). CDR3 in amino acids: CASSLALLAGEQYF.

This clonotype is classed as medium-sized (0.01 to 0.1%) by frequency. CDR3 protein: CSADAPTGARDYEQYF. V is TRBV20-1 and J is TRBJ2-7; with no DNA, the TCRdb D assignment of TRBD1 cannot be verified. Germline-derived CDR1 and CDR2 are DFQATT and SNEGSKA (reference sequence). The CDR3 consists of 16 residues.

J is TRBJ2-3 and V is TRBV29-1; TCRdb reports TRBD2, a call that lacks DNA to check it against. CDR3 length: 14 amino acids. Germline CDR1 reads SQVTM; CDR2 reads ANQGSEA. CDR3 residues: CSAEGGSRTDTQYF.

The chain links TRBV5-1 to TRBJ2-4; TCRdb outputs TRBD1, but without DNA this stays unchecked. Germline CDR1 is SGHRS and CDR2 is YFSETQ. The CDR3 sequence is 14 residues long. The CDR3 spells CASRTEIAKNIQYF.

The CDR3 here is CASSQVGQASVTDTQYF. V is TRBV4-2 and J is TRBJ2-3; TCRdb designates TRBD1, a call that cannot be tested without DNA. In germline, CDR1 is LGHNA, CDR2 YNFKEQ. This CDR3 spans 17 amino acids.

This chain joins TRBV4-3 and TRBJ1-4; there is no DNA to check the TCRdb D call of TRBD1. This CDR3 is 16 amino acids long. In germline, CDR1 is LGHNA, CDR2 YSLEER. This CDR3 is CASSQDVGGGVEKLFF.

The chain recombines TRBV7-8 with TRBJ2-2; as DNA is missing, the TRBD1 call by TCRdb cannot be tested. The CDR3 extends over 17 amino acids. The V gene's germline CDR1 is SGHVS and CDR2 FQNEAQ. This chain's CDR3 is CASSPPRGRGRDWELFF.

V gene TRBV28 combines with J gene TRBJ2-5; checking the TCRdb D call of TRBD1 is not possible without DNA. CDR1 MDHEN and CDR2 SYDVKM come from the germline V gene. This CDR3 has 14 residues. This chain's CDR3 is CASSGRQNQETQYF.

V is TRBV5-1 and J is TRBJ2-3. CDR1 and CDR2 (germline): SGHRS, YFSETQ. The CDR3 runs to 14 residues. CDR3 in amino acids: CASSSGLGTDTQYF.

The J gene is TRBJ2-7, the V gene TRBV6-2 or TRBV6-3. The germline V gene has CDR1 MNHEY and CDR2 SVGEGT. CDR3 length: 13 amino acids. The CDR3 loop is CASSNGITYEQYF.

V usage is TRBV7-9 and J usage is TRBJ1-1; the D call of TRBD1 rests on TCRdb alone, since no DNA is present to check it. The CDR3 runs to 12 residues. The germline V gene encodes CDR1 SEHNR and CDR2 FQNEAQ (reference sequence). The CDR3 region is CASVWGETEAFF.

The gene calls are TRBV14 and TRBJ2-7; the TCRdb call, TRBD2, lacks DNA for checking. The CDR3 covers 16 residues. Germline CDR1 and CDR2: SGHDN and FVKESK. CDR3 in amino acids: CASSQAPGLISYEQYF.

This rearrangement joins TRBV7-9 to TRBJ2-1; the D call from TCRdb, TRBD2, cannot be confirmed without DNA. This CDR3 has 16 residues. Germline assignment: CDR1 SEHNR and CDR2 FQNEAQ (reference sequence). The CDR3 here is CASSLIPSGSNNEQFF.

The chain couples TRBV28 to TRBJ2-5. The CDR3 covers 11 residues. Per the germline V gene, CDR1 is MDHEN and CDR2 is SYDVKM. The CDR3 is CASSSEETQYF.

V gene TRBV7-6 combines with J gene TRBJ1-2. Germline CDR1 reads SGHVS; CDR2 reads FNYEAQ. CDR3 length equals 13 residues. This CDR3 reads CASSLEPDYGYTF.

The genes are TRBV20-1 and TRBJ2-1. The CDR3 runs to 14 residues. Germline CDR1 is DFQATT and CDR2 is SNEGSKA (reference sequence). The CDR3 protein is CSAIAGLGYNEQFF.